The 4 T cell receptor beta chains below come from one sample, sequenced in a study of beta chain features in type 1 diabetes. The whole isolated RNA underwent reverse transcription, so sequencing captured expressed TCRB transcripts. Sequencing was performed with immunoSEQ multiplex PCR; in TCRdb, only in-frame clones are kept and a portion is missing. This table has hundreds of thousands of clones, around 14% appearing once. The sequenced sample consisted of naive CD4+ T cells from blood. These receptors all come from a man younger than 45 in good health.

The chain uses TRBV7-9 and TRBJ2-1, with D maybe TRBD2 (5 bases). Looked up from germline, CDR1 is SEHNR and CDR2 is FQNEAQ (reference sequence). There are 18 residues in the CDR3. The ends were cut back, 1 base at V and 4 bases at J, with 20 bases in the middle. The CDR3 loop is CASSLGNRPGGRYNEQFF. CDR3 bases: TGTGCCAGCAGCTTAGGTAACCGTCCCGGCGGGCGATACAATGAGCAGTTCTTC.

A few counts support this clone. This sequence joins TRBV25-1 and TRBJ1-2, with D hard to call. The CDR3 covers 10 residues. V lost 4 bases, J lost 11 bases, and 8 bases lay in between. Looked up from germline, CDR1 is MGHDK and CDR2 is SYGVNS. The CDR3 coding sequence is TGTGCCAGCAGTGTAGAAGATTACACCTTC. It specifies CASSVEDYTF.

This clone has only a few counts. The V call is TRBV7-9, the J call TRBJ2-7, with D tentatively TRBD2 (5 bases). The CDR3 spans 13 residues. V lost 5 bases and J lost 3, with 11 bases in between. Germline CDR1 reads SEHNR; CDR2 reads FQNEAQ (reference sequence). The CDR3 sequence is CASSRGRGYEQYV. The DNA for the CDR3 is TGTGCCAGCAGCCGTGGACGGGGCTACGAGCAGTACGTC.

Only a few counts were recorded for this clone. The rearrangement uses TRBV7-2 and TRBJ2-5; D is uncertain. Germline CDR1 is SGHTA and CDR2 is FQGNSA. With 3 bases removed from V and 0 bases from J, the gap between germline ends came to 2 bases. CDR3 length: 12 residues. This CDR3 reads CASSLNQETQYF. The CDR3 region has the DNA TGTGCCAGCAGCTTGAACCAAGAGACCCAGTACTTC.